This T cell receptor (beta chain) was captured in a study of CD8 T cells in ankylosing spondylitis. General study findings and limits: Earlier literature documents some of the motif variants in reactive arthritis synovial fluid and blood. A motif of 7 to 9 highly homologous TCR beta variants was seen as apparently characteristic of ankylosing spondylitis blood. Reported data indicate significant enrichment of disease-linked clones within matched ankylosing spondylitis synovial fluid.

This CDR3 contains 13 residues. Trimming left V 5 bases short and J 1 base short, with 11 bases between. Per the germline V gene, CDR1 is SQVTM and CDR2 is ANQGSEA. TCRdb reprocessed the 5' RACE reads with MiXCR, giving one entry per CDR3 protein. The table lists roughly 700,000 distinct CDR3 sequences, around a fifth of them singletons. A remark on this clonotype: What it binds is not known.

The sequencing sample was made of blood, either unsorted or a sorted T cell fraction (not recorded which). This chain uses TRBV29-1 with TRBJ2-5; D gene unclear. This TCR was sampled from a male donor with ankylosing spondylitis. Here the CDR3 reads CSVSIRSQETQYF. Here the CDR3 DNA reads TGCAGCGTTAGTATCAGGAGCCAAGAGACCCAGTACTTC.